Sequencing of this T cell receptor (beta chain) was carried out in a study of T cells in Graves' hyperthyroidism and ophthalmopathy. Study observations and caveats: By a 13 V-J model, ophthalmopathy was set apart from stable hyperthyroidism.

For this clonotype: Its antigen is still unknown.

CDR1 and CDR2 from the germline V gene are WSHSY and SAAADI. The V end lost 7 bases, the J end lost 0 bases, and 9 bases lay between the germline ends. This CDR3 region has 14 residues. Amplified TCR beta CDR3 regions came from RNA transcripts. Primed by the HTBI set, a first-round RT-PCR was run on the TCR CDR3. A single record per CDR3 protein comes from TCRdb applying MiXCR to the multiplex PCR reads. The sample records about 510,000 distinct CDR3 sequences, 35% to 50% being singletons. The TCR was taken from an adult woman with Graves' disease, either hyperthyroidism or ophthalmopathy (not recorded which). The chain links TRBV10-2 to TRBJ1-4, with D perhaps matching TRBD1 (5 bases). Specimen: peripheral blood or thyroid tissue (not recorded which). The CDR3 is CASTGVATNEKLFF. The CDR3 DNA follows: TGCGCCAGCACGGGGGTTGCAACTAATGAAAAACTGTTTTTT.